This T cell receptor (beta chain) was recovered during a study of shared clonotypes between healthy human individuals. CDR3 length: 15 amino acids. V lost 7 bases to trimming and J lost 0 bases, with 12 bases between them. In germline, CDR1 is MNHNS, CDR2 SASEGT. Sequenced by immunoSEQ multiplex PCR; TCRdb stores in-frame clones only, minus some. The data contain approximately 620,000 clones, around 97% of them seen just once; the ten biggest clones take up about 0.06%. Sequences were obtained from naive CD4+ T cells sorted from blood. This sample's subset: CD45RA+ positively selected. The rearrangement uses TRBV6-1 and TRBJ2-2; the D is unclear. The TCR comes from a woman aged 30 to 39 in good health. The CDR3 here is CASIPQPANTGELFF. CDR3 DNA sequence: TGTGCCAGCATCCCCCAGCCAGCGAACACCGGGGAGCTGTTTTTT.